Below are 26 T cell receptor beta chains sequenced from a single sample in a study of vaccination and CD4 T cells after COVID-19. Each CDR3 protein is one row after TCRdb ran MiXCR on the PCR reads. The top ten clones hold approximately 0.93% of a sample with about 18,000 distinct CDR3 sequences, 62% of them seen once. The sequenced sample was CD4+ T cells from blood, obtained before SARS-CoV-2 vaccination. The receptors shown here come from a human donor who had recovered from COVID-19.

The genes are TRBV28 and TRBJ2-3; D may match TRBD1 or TRBD2 (5 bases each). V shed 5 bases and J shed 2 bases, with 20 bases lying between them. Germline values: CDR1 MDHEN, CDR2 SYDVKM. This CDR3 comprises 17 residues. CDR3: CASSPGAQTADTDTQYF. For the CDR3, the DNA is TGTGCCAGCAGTCCCGGGGCACAAACAGCTGACACAGATACGCAGTATTTT.

CDR3 nucleotide sequence: TGTGCCAGCATGGGAGGGGGCGGGTGGAGCAATCAGCCCCAGCATTTT. The encoded protein is CASMGGGGWSNQPQHF. V and J are TRBV2 and TRBJ1-5, with TRBD1 identical over 7 bases. The CDR3 is made up of 16 amino acids. V was clipped by 7 bases and J by 1 base; unmatched bases: 10. Germline CDR1 reads SNHLY; CDR2 reads FYNNEI.

A word on this clonotype: The junction differs from germline at one of its ends, possibly a read error. V gene TRBV7-9 combines with J gene TRBJ2-3; 11 positions match TRBD2. From germline, CDR1 is SEHNR and CDR2 FQNEAQ (reference sequence). CDR3 length equals 13 residues. CDR3 DNA sequence: TGTGCCAGCAGCTTAGCCGAGGGACTAGCGGACGTCTTT. Its translation: CASSLAEGLADVF.

This clonotype occurred a few times. The rearrangement uses TRBV6-1 and TRBJ1-5; 8 bases map to TRBD1. The CDR3 contains 15 residues. Germline V gene sequence: CDR1 MNHNS, CDR2 SASEGT. The V gene end was trimmed by 8 bases and the J gene end by 6 bases; junction bases not matched to a gene: 12. DNA for the CDR3: TGTGCCAGCCGCCTGGACAGGGTAGTTGGTCAGCCCCAGCATTTT. It is translated as CASRLDRVVGQPQHF.

The table lists this clonotype with a few counts. V usage is TRBV7-3 and J usage is TRBJ2-1, with TRBD2 matching 8 bases. This CDR3 is 18 amino acids long. The germline V gene encodes CDR1 SGHTA and CDR2 FQGTGA. Trimming removed 5 bases from V and 4 bases from J; junction bases left unmatched: 16. The CDR3: CASSASGSLLTSYNEQFF. The CDR3 DNA sequence: TGTGCCAGCAGCGCCAGCGGGAGCTTACTTACGTCTTACAATGAGCAGTTCTTC.

The rearrangement uses TRBV11-3 and TRBJ2-7; 8 bases map to TRBD2. The CDR3 consists of 14 residues. Germline CDR1 SGHNT, CDR2 YENEEA. Losses at the gene ends were 2 bases for V and 5 bases for J; bases not matched to a gene: 5. As DNA, the CDR3 is TGTGCCAGCAGCTTAACGTCGGGAGGGGACGAGCAGTACTTC. Amino acid sequence: CASSLTSGGDEQYF.

The chain couples TRBV24-1 to TRBJ2-3; unclear D gene. CDR1 and CDR2 (germline): KGHDR, SFDVKD. V was cut by 1 base and J by 3 bases, with 10 bases left in between. CDR3 size: 15 residues. The CDR3 region has the DNA TGTGCCACCAGTGATTTCGACGTTAGTACAGATACGCAGTATTTT. This codes for CATSDFDVSTDTQYF.

This sequence joins TRBV12-3 or TRBV12-4 and TRBJ2-5, with D possibly being TRBD1 (6 bases). The CDR3 loop spans 18 amino acids. V was trimmed by 4 bases and J by 1 base, leaving 22 bases between them. CDR3: CASSSSRDTIVGQETQYF. The CDR3 bases are TGTGCCAGCAGTTCGTCACGGGACACCATTGTCGGCCAAGAGACCCAGTACTTC.

This clonotype was found a few times. The chain is built from TRBV6-1 and TRBJ2-2; 10 nucleotides match TRBD2. Trimming removed 6 bases from V and 6 bases from J; junction bases left unmatched: 16. The CDR3 consists of 18 residues. Germline CDR1 reads MNHNS; CDR2 reads SASEGT. The CDR3 DNA sequence: TGTGCCAGCAGACACCATGGTTGGCTAGCGGGAGCAGCCGGGGAGCTGTTTTTT. Protein: CASRHHGWLAGAAGELFF.

The genes are TRBV20-1 and TRBJ1-2; possible D gene TRBD1, 5 bases. The CDR3 contains 15 residues. Germline V CDR1 and CDR2: DFQATT, SNEGSKA (reference sequence). Trimming stripped 3 bases from V and 0 bases from J, with 14 bases between. CDR3 DNA: TGCAGTGCTAGTCAGCAGGGCACTACTAACTATGGCTACACCTTC. Amino acids: CSASQQGTTNYGYTF.

This clonotype was observed a few times. This rearrangement joins TRBV20-1 to TRBJ1-6, with D unclear. V lost 1 base and J 7 bases, leaving 5 bases between the germline ends. The CDR3 loop spans 12 amino acids. Germline CDR1 DFQATT, CDR2 SNEGSKA (reference sequence). CDR3 protein: CSARGRNSPLHF. The CDR3 DNA reads TGCAGTGCTAGAGGAAGAAATTCACCCCTCCACTTT.

This clonotype showed up just a few times. V gene TRBV6-1 combines with J gene TRBJ2-5, with 11 bases matching TRBD1. The length of the CDR3 is 14 residues. V trimming: 7 bases; J trimming: 5 bases; junction bases outside the gene matches: 6. Germline loops: CDR1 MNHNS, CDR2 SASEGT. The CDR3 DNA reads as TGTGCCAGCATCCTGGACAGGGGGCGTGAGACCCAGTACTTC. Translated, it gives CASILDRGRETQYF.

This clonotype appeared a few times. V and J are TRBV6-1 and TRBJ1-5, with D hard to call. The germline gives CDR1 MNHNS, CDR2 SASEGT. The CDR3 extends over 13 amino acids. V lost 7 bases, J lost 6 bases, and 13 bases lay in between. Here the CDR3 DNA reads TGTGCCAGCATGGGCCCAGACACTCAGCCCCAGCATTTT. Its protein product is CASMGPDTQPQHF.

This clonotype was detected once. This chain uses TRBV30 with TRBJ1-6; a weak D match, TRBD1 (5 bases). V was shortened by 1 base and J by 6 bases, with 7 bases between the two germline ends. The CDR3 loop spans 13 amino acids. Germline assignment: CDR1 GTSNPN and CDR2 SVGIG (reference sequence). The CDR3 bases are TGTGCCTGGAGTGGGCAGGGTAATTCACCCCTCCACTTT. This gives the protein CAWSGQGNSPLHF.

The rearrangement uses TRBV5-1 and TRBJ1-1; D might be TRBD1 (5 bases). CDR3 length equals 13 residues. With 2 bases removed from V and 4 bases from J, the gap between germline ends came to 9 bases. The V gene's germline CDR1 is SGHRS and CDR2 YFSETQ. In DNA form, the CDR3 reads TGCGCCAGCAGCTTTGGGGGAGTCACTGAAGCTTTCTTT. It translates to CASSFGGVTEAFF.

The CDR3 DNA reads as TGTGCCAGCAGTTACCCCCCGTACGGGGGAGGAAGCGAGCAGTACTTC. Residues: CASSYPPYGGGSEQYF. The gene calls are TRBV6-5 and TRBJ2-7; D is perhaps TRBD2 (6 bases). Germline CDR1 reads MNHEY; CDR2 reads SVGAGI. The CDR3 runs 16 residues. V gave up 2 bases and J gave up 6 bases, with 20 bases separating them.

The chain is built from TRBV28 and TRBJ1-2, with 7 bases identical to TRBD1. The germline CDR1 and CDR2 sequences are MDHEN and SYDVKM. After removal of 7 bases from V and 3 bases from J, the junction contained 8 bases not matched to a gene. The CDR3 spans 14 residues. The DNA of the CDR3 is TGTGCCAGCACCGCCCTGGACAGGTACTATGGCTACACCTTC. This sequence encodes CASTALDRYYGYTF.

The chain joins TRBV12-3 or TRBV12-4 to TRBJ1-1; no clear D. The CDR3 is made up of 15 amino acids. Trimming cost V 7 bases and J 1 base, with 16 bases left between them. In nucleotides, the CDR3 is TGTGCCAGCAACCCCGCCGGTTCCCCGAACACTGAAGCTTTCTTT. Translated: CASNPAGSPNTEAFF.

The CDR3 coding sequence is TGTGCCAGCAGCTTAGTGTCTAGCGGGAGTTATCCAGATACGCAGTATTTT. It specifies CASSLVSSGSYPDTQYF. The chain combines TRBV7-6 with TRBJ2-3; 10 positions match TRBD2. This CDR3 has 17 amino acids. CDR1 and CDR2 from the germline V gene are SGHVS and FNYEAQ. The V and J ends lost 1 base and 4 bases, in that order; junction bases with no gene match: 8.

The chain carries TRBV12-3 or TRBV12-4 and TRBJ1-5; no clear D gene. The CDR3 is made up of 12 amino acids. V dropped 5 bases and J dropped 1 base, with 3 bases sitting between them. CDR3 sequence: CASSMSNQPQHF. The CDR3 coding sequence is TGTGCCAGCAGTATGAGCAATCAGCCCCAGCATTTT.

This chain uses TRBV28 with TRBJ1-1; D might be TRBD1 (5 bases). V shed 7 bases and J shed 4 bases, with 7 bases lying between them. CDR3 length equals 11 residues. Germline assignment: CDR1 MDHEN and CDR2 SYDVKM. In nucleotides, the CDR3 is TGTGCCAGCATCAGGGTCACTGAAGCTTTCTTT. This encodes CASIRVTEAFF.

The rearrangement joins TRBV20-1 to TRBJ2-3, with a possible D match to TRBD2 (5 bases). V shed 6 bases and J shed 2 bases, with 15 bases lying between them. This CDR3 spans 14 amino acids. Germline V lookup: CDR1 DFQATT, CDR2 SNEGSKA (reference sequence). The CDR3 here is CSAASRDLTDTQYF. The CDR3 coding sequence is TGCAGTGCAGCGTCTCGGGATCTCACAGATACGCAGTATTTT.

In its sample, this clonotype was seen a few times. This chain links TRBV24-1 with TRBJ2-7; 8 bases match TRBD2. V was clipped by 5 bases and J by 1 base; unmatched bases: 6. The CDR3 has 15 residues. CDR1 and CDR2 (germline): KGHDR, SFDVKD. In DNA form, the CDR3 reads TGTGCCACCAGTGCTTCCGGACTAGCATCCTACGAGCAGTACTTC. Translating it yields CATSASGLASYEQYF.

This chain uses TRBV11-3 with TRBJ2-7, with 12 bases that match TRBD1. Germline trimming cut 3 bases from V and 4 bases from J; bases unmatched to any gene: 4. The CDR3 runs 15 residues. From germline, CDR1 is SGHNT and CDR2 YENEEA. Here the CDR3 reads CASSLGTGGRYEQYF. The CDR3 DNA is TGTGCCAGCAGCTTGGGGACAGGGGGCCGGTACGAGCAGTACTTC.

This clonotype occurred a few times. The chain combines TRBV18 with TRBJ1-1; D is ambiguous. The CDR3 is made up of 15 amino acids. Germline-derived CDR1 and CDR2 are KGHSH and LQKENI. V dropped 3 bases and J dropped 3 bases, with 14 bases sitting between them. The CDR3 bases are TGTGCCAGCTCACCTTCGCCGGGCATGGACACTGAAGCTTTCTTT. Protein sequence: CASSPSPGMDTEAFF. Using reference TRBV18 and TRBJ1-1 for the parts outside the CDR3, the full variable domain is NAGVMQNPRHLVRRRGQEARLRCSPMKGHSHVYWYRQLPEEGLKFMVYLQKENIIDESGMPKERFSAEFPKEGPSILRIQQVVRGDSAAYFCASSPSPGMDTEAFFGQGTRLTVV.

The chain employs TRBV10-3 and TRBJ1-5, with D hard to call. This CDR3 comprises 15 residues. Germline V gene lookup returns CDR1 ENHRY and CDR2 SYGVKD. Trimming left V 3 bases short and J 1 base short, with 10 bases between. This chain's CDR3 is CAISESGTSNQPQHF. As DNA, the CDR3 is TGTGCCATCAGTGAATCGGGCACAAGCAATCAGCCCCAGCATTTT.